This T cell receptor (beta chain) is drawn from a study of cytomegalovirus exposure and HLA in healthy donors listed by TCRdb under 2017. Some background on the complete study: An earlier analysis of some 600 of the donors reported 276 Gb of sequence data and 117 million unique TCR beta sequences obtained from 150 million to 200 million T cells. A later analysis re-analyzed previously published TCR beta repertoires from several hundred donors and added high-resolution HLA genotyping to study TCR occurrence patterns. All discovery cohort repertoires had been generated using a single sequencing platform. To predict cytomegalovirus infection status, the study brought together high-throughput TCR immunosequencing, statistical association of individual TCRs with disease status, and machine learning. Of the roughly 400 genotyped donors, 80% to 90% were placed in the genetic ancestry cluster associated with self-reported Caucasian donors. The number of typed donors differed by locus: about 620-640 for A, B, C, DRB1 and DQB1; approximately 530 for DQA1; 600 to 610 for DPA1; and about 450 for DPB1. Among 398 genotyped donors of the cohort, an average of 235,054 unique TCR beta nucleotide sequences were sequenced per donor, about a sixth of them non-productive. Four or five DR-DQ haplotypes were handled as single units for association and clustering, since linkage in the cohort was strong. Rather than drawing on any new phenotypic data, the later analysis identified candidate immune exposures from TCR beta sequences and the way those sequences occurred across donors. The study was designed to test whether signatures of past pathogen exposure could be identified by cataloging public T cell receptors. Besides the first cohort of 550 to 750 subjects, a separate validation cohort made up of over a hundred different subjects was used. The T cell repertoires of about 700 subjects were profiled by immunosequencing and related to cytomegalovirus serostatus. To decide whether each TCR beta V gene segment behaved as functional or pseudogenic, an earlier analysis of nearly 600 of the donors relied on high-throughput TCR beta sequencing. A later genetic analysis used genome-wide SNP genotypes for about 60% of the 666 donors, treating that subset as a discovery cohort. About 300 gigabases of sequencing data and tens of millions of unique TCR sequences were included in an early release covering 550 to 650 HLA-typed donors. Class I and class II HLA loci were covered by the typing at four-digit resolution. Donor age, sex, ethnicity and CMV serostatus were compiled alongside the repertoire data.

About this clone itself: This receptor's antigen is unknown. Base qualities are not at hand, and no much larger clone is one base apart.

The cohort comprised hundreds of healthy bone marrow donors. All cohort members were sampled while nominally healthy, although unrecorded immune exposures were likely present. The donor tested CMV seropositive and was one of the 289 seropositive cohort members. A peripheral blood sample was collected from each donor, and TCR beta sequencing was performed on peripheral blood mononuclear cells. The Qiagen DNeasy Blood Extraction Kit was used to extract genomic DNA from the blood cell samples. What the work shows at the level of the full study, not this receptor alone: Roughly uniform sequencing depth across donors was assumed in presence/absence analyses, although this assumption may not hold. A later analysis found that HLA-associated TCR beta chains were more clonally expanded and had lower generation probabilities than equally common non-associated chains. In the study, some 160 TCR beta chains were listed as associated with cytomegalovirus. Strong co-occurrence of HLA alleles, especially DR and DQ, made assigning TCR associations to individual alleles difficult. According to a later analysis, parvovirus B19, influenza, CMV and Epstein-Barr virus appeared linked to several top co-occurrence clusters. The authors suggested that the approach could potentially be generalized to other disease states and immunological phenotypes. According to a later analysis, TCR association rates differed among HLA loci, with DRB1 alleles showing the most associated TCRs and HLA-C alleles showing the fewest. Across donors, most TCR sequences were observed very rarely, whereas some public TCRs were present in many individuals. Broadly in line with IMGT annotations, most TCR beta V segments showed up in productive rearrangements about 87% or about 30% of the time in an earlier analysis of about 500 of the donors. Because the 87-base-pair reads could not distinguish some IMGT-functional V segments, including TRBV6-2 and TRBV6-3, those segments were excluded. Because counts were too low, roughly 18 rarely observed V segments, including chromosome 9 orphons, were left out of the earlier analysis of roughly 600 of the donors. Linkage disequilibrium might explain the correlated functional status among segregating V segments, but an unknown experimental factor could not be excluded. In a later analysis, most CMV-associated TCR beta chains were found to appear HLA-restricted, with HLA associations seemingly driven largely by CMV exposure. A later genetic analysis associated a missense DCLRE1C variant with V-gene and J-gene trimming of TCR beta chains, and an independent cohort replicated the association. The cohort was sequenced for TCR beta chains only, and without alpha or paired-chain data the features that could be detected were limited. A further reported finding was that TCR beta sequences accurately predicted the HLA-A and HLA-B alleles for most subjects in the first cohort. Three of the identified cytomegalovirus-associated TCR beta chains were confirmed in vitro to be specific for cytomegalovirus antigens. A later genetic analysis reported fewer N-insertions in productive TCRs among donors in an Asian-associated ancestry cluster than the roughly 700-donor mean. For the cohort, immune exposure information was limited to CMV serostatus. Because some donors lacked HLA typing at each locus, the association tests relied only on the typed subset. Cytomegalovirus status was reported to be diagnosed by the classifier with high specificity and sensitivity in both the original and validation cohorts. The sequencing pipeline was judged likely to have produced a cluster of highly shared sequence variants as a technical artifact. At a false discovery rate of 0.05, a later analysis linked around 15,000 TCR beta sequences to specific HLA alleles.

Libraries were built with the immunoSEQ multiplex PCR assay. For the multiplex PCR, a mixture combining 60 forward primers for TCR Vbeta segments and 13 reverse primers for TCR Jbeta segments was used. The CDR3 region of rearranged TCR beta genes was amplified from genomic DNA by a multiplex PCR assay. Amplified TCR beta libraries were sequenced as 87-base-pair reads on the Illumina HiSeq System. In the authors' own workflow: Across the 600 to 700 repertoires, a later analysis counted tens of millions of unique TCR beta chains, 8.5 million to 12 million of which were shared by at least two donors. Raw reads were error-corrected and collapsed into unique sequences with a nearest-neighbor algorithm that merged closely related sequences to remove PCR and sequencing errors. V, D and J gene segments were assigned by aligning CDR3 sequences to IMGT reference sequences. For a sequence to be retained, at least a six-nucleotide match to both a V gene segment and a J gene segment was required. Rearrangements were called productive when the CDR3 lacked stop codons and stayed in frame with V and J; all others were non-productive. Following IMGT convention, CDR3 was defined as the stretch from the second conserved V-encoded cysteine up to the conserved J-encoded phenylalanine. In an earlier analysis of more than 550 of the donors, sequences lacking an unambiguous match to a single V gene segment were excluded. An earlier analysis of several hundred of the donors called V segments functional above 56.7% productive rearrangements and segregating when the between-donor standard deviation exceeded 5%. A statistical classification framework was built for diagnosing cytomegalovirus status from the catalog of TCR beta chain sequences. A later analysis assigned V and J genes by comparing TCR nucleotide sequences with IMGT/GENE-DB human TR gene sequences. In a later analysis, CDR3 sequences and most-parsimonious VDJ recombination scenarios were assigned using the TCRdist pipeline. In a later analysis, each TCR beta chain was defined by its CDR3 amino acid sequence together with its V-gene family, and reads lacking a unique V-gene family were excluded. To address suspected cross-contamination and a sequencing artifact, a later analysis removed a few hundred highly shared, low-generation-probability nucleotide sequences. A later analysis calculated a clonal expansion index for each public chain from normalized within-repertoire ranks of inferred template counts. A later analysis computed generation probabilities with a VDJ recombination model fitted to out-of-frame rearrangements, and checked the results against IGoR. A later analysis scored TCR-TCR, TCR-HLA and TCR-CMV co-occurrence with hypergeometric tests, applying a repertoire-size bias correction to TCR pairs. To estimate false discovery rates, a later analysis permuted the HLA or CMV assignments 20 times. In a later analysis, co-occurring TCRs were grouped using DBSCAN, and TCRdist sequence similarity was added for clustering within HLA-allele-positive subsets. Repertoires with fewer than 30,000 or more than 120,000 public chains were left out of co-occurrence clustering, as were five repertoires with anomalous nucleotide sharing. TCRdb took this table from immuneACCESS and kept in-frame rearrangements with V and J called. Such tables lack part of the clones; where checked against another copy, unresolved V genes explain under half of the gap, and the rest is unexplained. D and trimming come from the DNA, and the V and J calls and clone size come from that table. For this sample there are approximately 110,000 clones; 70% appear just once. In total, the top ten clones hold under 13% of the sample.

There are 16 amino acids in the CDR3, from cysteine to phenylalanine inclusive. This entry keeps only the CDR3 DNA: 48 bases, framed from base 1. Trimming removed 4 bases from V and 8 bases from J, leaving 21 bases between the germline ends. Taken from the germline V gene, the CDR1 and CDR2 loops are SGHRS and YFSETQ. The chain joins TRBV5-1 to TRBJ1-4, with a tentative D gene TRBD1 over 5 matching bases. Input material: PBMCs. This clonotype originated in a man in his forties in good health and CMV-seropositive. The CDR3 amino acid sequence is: CASSLYSGRGGEKLFF. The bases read TGCGCCAGCAGCCTTTATTCGGGAAGGGGAGGCGAAAAACTGTTTTTT.